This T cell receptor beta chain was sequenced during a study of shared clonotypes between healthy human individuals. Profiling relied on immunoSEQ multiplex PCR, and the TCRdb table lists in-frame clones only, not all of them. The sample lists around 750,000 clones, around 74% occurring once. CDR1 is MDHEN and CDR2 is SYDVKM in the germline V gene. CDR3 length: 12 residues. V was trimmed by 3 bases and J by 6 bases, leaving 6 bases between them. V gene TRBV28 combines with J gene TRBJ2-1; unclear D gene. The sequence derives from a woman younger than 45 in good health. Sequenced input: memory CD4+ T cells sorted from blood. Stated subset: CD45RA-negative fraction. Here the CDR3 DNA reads TGTGCCAGCAGTTTTTGGAGCAATGAGCAGTTCTTC. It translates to CASSFWSNEQFF.